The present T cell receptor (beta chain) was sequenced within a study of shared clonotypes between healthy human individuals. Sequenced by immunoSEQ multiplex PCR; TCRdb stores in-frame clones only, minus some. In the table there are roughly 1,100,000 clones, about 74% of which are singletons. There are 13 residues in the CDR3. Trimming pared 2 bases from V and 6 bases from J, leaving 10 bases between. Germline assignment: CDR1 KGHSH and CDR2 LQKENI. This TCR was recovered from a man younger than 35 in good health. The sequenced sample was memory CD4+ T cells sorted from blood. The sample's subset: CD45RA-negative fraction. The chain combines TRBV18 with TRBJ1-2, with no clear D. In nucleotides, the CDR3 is TGTGCCAGCTCACCATCTCCCGCAGATGGCTACACCTTC. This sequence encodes CASSPSPADGYTF.